This T cell receptor beta chain was captured in a study of T cell repertoires in aging, cancer and after chemotherapy. Study-level information: Roughly 8.8 million TCR reads made up the full dataset.

There are 16 residues in the CDR3. V was cut by 4 bases and J by 7 bases, with 20 bases left in between. Germline V CDR1 and CDR2: SGHTA, FQGNSA. The template was genomic DNA from peripheral blood, not RNA. A mixed TRB-A/B primer pool amplified rearranged TRB by multiplex touch-down PCR. TCRdb re-derived calls from the multiplex PCR reads in MiXCR, one entry per CDR3 protein. The sample consists of 12,000 or so distinct CDR3 sequences, roughly 28% of them appearing once. As regards this clonotype: Given a much more abundant clone one base away, this may be a read error.

Material for sequencing was blood. The rearrangement uses TRBV7-2 and TRBJ2-1; D unclear. The receptor was isolated from a human donor in good health. CDR3 DNA: TGTGCCAGCAGCTCCCAGGTAGGGTATTTTATGAATGAGCAGTTCTTC. Its protein product is CASSSQVGYFMNEQFF.